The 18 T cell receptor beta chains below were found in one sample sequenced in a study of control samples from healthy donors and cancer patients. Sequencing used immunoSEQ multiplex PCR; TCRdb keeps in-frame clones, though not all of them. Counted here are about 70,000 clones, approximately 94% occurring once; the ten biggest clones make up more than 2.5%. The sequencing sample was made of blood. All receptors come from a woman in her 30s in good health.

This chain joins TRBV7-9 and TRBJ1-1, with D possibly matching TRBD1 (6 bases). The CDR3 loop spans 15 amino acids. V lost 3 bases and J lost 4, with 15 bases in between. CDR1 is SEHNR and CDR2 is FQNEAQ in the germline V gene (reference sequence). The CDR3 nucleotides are TGTGCCAGCAGCTTCGCGGGGGAGGGGGGCACTGAAGCTTTCTTT. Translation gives CASSFAGEGGTEAFF.

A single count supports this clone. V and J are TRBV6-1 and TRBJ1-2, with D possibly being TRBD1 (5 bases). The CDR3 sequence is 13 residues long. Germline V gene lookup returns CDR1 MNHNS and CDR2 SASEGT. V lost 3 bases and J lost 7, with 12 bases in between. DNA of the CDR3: TGTGCCAGCAGTGAGGAAGGGAGGGGTGGCTACACCTTC. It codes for CASSEEGRGGYTF.

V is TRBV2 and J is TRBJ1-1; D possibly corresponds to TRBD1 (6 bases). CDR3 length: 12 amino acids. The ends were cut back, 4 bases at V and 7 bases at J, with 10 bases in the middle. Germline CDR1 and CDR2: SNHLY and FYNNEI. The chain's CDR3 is CASSGGGDEAFF. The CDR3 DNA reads TGTGCCAGCAGTGGAGGGGGGGATGAAGCTTTCTTT. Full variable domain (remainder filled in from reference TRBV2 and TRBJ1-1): EPEVTQTPSHQVTQMGQEVILRCVPISNHLYFYWYRQILGQKVEFLVSFYNNEISEKSEIFDDQFSVERPDGSNFTLKIRSTKLEDSAMYFCASSGGGDEAFFGQGTRLTVV.

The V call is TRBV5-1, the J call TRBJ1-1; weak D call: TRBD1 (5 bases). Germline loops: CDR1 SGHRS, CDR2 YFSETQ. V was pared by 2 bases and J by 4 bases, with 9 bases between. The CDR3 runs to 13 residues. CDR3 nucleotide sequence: TGCGCCAGCAGCTTATACAGGAGCACTGAAGCTTTCTTT. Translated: CASSLYRSTEAFF.

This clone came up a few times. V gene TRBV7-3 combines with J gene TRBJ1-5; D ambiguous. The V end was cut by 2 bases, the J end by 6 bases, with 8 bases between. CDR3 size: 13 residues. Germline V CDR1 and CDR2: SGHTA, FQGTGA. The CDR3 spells CASSLELGQPQHF. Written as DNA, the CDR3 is TGTGCCAGCAGCTTAGAGTTGGGTCAGCCCCAGCATTTT.

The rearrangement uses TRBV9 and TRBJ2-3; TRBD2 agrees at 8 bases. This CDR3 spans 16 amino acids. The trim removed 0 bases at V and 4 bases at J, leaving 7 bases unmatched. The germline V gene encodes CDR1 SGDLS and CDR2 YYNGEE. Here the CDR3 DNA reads TGTGCCAGCAGCGTAGGGACTAGCAGTGTGGCAGATACGCAGTATTTT. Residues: CASSVGTSSVADTQYF.

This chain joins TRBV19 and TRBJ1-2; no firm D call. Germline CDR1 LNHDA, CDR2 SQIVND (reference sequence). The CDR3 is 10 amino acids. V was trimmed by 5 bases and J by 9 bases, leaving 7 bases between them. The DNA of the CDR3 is TGTGCCAGTAGTCAAGGGCGCTACACCTTC. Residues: CASSQGRYTF.

The CDR3 DNA follows: TGCGCCAGCAGCACCACAGTGAACACTGAAGCTTTCTTT. It is translated as CASSTTVNTEAFF. This chain joins TRBV5-1 and TRBJ1-1; D gene ambiguous. CDR3 length: 13 amino acids. V lost 4 bases to trimming and J lost 0 bases, with 7 bases between them. Germline-derived CDR1 and CDR2 are SGHRS and YFSETQ.

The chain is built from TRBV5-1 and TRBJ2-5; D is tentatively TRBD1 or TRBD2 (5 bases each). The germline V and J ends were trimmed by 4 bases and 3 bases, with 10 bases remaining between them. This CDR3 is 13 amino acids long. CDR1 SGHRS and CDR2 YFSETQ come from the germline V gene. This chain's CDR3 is CASSRDAEETQYF. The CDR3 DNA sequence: TGCGCCAGCAGCCGGGACGCTGAAGAGACCCAGTACTTC.

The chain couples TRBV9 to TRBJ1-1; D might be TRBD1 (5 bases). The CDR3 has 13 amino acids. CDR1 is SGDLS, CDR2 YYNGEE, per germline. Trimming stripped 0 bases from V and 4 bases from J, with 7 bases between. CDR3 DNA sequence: TGTGCCAGCAGCGTAGGGGGGAGCACTGAAGCTTTCTTT. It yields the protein CASSVGGSTEAFF.

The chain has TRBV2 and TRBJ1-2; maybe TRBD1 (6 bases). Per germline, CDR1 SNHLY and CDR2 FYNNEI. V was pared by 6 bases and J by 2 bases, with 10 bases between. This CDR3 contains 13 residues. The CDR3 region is CASSRDTNYGYTF. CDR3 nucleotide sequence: TGTGCCAGCAGCCGGGACACCAACTATGGCTACACCTTC.

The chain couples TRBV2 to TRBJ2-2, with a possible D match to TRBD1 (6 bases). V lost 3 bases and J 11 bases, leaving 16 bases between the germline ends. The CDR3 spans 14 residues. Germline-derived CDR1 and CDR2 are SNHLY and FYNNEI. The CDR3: CASSDRGFFGELFF. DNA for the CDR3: TGTGCCAGCAGTGACAGGGGTTTCTTCGGAGAGCTGTTTTTT.

CDR3 sequence reads: CASSYFPDNAPLHF. DNA of the CDR3: TGTGCCAGCAGTTACTTTCCGGACAACGCACCCCTCCACTTT. The chain employs TRBV6-5 and TRBJ1-6; the D gene is possibly TRBD1 (5 bases). Trimming removed 1 base from V and 11 bases from J, with 12 bases in between. This CDR3 contains 14 residues. Germline assignment: CDR1 MNHEY and CDR2 SVGAGI.

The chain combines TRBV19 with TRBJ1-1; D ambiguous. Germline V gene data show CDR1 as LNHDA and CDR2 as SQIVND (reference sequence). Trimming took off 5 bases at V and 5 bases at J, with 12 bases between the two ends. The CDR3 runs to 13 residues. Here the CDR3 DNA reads TGTGCCAGTAGTTCCGTAGCCACAACTGAAGCTTTCTTT. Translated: CASSSVATTEAFF.

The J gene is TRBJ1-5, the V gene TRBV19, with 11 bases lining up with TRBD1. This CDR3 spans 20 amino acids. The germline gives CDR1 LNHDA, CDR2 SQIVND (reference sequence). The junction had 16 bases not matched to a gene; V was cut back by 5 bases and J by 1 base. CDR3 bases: TGTGCCAGTAGTTCCTGGACAGGGGGCTCAACGGCCGTCAGCAATCAGCCCCAGCATTTT. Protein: CASSSWTGGSTAVSNQPQHF.

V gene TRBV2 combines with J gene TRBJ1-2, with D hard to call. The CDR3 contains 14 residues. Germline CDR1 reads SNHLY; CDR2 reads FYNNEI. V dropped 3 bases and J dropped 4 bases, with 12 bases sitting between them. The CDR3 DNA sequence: TGTGCCAGCAGTGATCCCCGCCGGGGCTATGGCTACACCTTC. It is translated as CASSDPRRGYGYTF.

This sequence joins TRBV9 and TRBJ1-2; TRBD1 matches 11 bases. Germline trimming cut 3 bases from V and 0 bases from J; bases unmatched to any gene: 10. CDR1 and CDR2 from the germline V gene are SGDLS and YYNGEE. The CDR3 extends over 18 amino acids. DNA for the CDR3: TGTGCCAGCAGCGCCTCCCGGGACAGGGGGGTAACTAACTATGGCTACACCTTC. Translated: CASSASRDRGVTNYGYTF.

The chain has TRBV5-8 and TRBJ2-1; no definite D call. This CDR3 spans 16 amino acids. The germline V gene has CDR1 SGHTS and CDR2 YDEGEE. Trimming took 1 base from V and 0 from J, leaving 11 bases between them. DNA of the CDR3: TGTGCCAGCAGCTTGCCGGGTACGAGCTCCTACAATGAGCAGTTCTTC. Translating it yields CASSLPGTSSYNEQFF.